This T cell receptor beta chain was captured in a study of cytomegalovirus exposure and HLA in healthy donors. About this clone itself: Antigen: not known.

The study ran its PCR with 60 Vbeta and 13 Jbeta primers. Data came from immunoSEQ multiplex PCR; TCRdb stores just in-frame clones and leaves some out. This table holds roughly 280,000 clones, around two thirds found once. This CDR3 has 13 amino acids. The V and J ends lost 6 bases and 7 bases, in that order; junction bases with no gene match: 8. Germline CDR1 reads MNHEY; CDR2 reads SMNVEV (reference sequence). Study conclusions and caveats: Reportedly, fewer N-insertions than the approximately 690-donor mean appeared in an Asian-associated ancestry cluster in a later analysis.

The chain joins TRBV27 to TRBJ2-5, with 7 positions matching TRBD2. The sequenced sample was PBMCs. This sequence originates from a female donor in good health and CMV-seronegative. The CDR3 coding sequence is TGTGCCAGCAGCCAGAGCGGGGTCGGGACCCAGTACTTC. Protein sequence: CASSQSGVGTQYF.